The sequence of this T cell receptor beta chain was determined in a study of CD8+CD57+ T cells in acquired aplastic anemia. V dropped 6 bases and J dropped 5; count of bases not matched to a gene: 13. This CDR3 is built from 15 residues. Germline V CDR1 and CDR2: LNHNV, YYDKDF (reference sequence). TCR beta VDJ and CDR3 profiling used genomic DNA as template. In TCRdb, the reads were re-called with MiXCR into one record per CDR3 protein. The table includes hundreds of thousands of distinct CDR3 sequences, less than 35% detected once. Patients who underwent sequencing had shown CD8+CD57+ cell expansion by flow cytometry.

What was sequenced was sorted CD4+, CD8+, or CD8+CD57+ T cells (not recorded which) from PBMCs. This chain links TRBV15 with TRBJ2-7, with 7 bases matching TRBD2. The origin of this receptor is a human donor with aplastic anemia. The CDR3 spells CATRPWGGKTDEQYF. In DNA form, the CDR3 reads TGTGCCACCAGACCCTGGGGGGGGAAGACCGACGAGCAGTACTTC.